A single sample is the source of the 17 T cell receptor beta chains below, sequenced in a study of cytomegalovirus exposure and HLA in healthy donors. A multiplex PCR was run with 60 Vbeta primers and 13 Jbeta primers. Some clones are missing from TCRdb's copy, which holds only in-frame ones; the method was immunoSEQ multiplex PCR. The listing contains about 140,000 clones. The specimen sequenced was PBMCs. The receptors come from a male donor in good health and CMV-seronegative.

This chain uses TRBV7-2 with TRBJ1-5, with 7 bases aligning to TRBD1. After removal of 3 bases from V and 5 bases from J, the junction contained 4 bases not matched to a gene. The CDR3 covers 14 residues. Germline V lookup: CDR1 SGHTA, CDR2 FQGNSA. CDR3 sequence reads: CASSFSQGDQPQHF. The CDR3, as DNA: TGTGCCAGCAGCTTTAGCCAGGGGGATCAGCCCCAGCATTTT.

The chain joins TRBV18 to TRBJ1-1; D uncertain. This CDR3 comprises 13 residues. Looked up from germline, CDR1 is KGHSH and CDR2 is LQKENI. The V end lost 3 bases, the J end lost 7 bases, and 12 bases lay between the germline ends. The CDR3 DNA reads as TGTGCCAGCTCACCCATTACGGCAGGTGAAGCTTTCTTT. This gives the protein CASSPITAGEAFF.

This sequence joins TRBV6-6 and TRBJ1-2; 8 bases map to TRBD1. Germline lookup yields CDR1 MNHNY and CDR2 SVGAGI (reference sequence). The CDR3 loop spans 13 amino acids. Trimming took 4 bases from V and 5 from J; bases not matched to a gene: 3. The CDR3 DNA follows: TGTGCCAGCAGTTCCAGGACAGGGTATGGCTACACCTTC. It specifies CASSSRTGYGYTF.

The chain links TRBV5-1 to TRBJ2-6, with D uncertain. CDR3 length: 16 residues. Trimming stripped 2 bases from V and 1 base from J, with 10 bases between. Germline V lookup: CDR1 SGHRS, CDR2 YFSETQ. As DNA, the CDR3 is TGCGCCAGCAGCTTTCTCTCCGGTTCTGGGGCCAACGTCCTGACTTTC. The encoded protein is CASSFLSGSGANVLTF.

The CDR3, as DNA: TGTGCCAGCAGGGGACAGGGGAGCTACGAGCAGTACTTC. Its protein is CASRGQGSYEQYF. The V and J genes are TRBV28 and TRBJ2-7, with 10 bases matching TRBD1. Germline values: CDR1 MDHEN, CDR2 SYDVKM. There are 13 residues in the CDR3. The ends lost 6 bases at V and 3 bases at J; junction bases unmatched: 2.

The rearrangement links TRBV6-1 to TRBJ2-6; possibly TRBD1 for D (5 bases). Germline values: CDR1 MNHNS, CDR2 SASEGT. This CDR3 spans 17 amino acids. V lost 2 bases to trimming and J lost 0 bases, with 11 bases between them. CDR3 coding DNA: TGTGCCAGCAGTGAAAGGGGCCCCCTCTCTGGGGCCAACGTCCTGACTTTC. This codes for CASSERGPLSGANVLTF.

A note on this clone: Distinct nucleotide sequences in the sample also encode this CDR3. CDR3 protein: CASSYLAGARTDTQYF. CDR3 nucleotides: TGTGCCAGCAGTTACTTGGCGGGGGCCCGCACAGATACGCAGTATTTT. V is TRBV6-5 and J is TRBJ2-3; weak D call: TRBD2 (7 bases). The V and J ends lost 1 base and 1 base respectively, with 12 bases between them. CDR3 length: 16 amino acids. Germline CDR1 is MNHEY and CDR2 is SVGAGI.

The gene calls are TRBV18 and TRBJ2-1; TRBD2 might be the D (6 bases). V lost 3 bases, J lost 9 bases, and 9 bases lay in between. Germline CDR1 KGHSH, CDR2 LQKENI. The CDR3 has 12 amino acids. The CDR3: CASSPAAGEQFF. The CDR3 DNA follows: TGTGCCAGCTCACCCGCAGCGGGTGAGCAGTTCTTC.

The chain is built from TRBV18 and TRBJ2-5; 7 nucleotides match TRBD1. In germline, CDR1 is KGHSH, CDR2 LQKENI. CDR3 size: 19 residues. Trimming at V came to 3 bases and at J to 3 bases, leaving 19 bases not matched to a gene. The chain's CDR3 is CASSPYNSRQGETKETQYF. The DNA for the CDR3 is TGTGCCAGCTCACCCTACAATTCTAGACAGGGAGAAACCAAAGAGACCCAGTACTTC.

Here the CDR3 reads CASSSGLAGNEQYF. In DNA, the CDR3 is TGTGCCAGCAGCTCGGGACTAGCGGGAAACGAGCAGTACTTC. This chain joins TRBV5-6 and TRBJ2-7; 13 positions match TRBD2. V was pared by 3 bases and J by 5 bases, with 2 bases of the junction left unmatched. The CDR3 has 14 amino acids. CDR1 and CDR2 from the germline V gene are SGHDT and YYEEEE. The full variable domain, with the rest looked up from reference TRBV5-6 and TRBJ2-7, is DAGVTQSPTHLIKTRGQQVTLRCSPKSGHDTVSWYQQALGQGPQFIFQYYEEEERQRGNFPDRFSGHQFPNYSSELNVNALLLGDSALYLCASSSGLAGNEQYFGPGTRLTVT.

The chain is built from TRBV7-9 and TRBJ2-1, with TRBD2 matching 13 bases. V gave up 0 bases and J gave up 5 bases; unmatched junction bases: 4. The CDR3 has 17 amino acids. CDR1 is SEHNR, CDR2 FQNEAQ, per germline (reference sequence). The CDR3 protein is CASSLAAGLAGNNEQFF. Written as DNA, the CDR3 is TGTGCCAGCAGCTTAGCGGCGGGACTAGCGGGAAACAATGAGCAGTTCTTC.

CDR3 in DNA: TGCGCCAGCAGCCAAGAAGGGACTAGCGGGCGTGATACGCAGTATTTT. Amino acids: CASSQEGTSGRDTQYF. V is TRBV4-1 and J is TRBJ2-3; 12 nucleotides line up with TRBD2. CDR1 and CDR2 (germline): MGHRA, YSYEKL. V lost 0 bases, J lost 6 bases, and 4 bases stayed unmatched. The length of the CDR3 is 16 residues.

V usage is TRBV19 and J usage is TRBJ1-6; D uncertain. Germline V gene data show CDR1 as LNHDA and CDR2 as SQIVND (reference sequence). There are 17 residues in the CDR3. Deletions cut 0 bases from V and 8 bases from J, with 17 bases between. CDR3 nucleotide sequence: TGTGCCAGTAGTATAGATCTCCCTCTGCCATCGGATTCACCCCTCCACTTT. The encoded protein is CASSIDLPLPSDSPLHF.

CDR3 amino acids: CASSEGIHSSYNEQFF. The CDR3 nucleotides read TGTGCCAGCAGTGAAGGTATCCATAGCTCCTACAATGAGCAGTTCTTC. The V and J genes are TRBV2 and TRBJ2-1; D is uncertain. The V gene's germline CDR1 is SNHLY and CDR2 FYNNEI. The V gene lost 1 base and the J gene lost 0 bases, with 10 bases spanning the gap. This CDR3 has 16 residues.

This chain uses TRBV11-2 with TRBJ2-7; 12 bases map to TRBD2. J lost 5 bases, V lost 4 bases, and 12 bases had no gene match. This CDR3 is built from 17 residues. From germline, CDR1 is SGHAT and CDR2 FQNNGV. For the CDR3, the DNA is TGTGCCAGCAGCTCTTCCTCTCTAGCGGGAGGGCACCACGAGCAGTACTTC. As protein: CASSSSSLAGGHHEQYF.

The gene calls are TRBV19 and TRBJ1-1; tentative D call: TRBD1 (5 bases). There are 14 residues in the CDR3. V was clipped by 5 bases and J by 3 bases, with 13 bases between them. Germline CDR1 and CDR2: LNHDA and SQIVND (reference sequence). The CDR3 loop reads CASSEGGGYTEAFF. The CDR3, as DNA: TGTGCCAGTAGTGAGGGCGGGGGATACACTGAAGCTTTCTTT. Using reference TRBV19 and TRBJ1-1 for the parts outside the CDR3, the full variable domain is DGGITQSPKYLFRKEGQNVTLSCEQNLNHDAMYWYRQDPGQGLRLIYYSQIVNDFQKGDIAEGYSVSREKKESFPLTVTSAQKNPTAFYLCASSEGGGYTEAFFGQGTRLTVV.

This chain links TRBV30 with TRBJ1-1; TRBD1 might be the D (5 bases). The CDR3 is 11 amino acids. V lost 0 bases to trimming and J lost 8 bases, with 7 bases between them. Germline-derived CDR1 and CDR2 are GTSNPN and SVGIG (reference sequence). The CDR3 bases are TGTGCCTGGAGTGTCCGGGGGGAAGCTTTCTTT. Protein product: CAWSVRGEAFF. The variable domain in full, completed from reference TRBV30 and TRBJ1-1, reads SQTIHQWPATLVQPVGSPLSLECTVEGTSNPNLYWYRQAAGRGLQLLFYSVGIGQISSEVPQNLSASRPQDRQFILSSKKLLLSDSGFYLCAWSVRGEAFFGQGTRLTVV.